Shown below are 2 T cell receptor beta chains from a single sample sequenced in a study of monozygotic twins with inflammatory bowel disease. TCRdb re-called the 5' RACE reads; every CDR3 protein appears as one record, without DNA. In total, the table holds 110,000 to 150,000 distinct CDR3 sequences. Sequencing was carried out using blood. The receptors derive from a human donor with ulcerative colitis or Crohn's disease, or a healthy co-twin of an affected twin (not recorded which).

J is TRBJ2-7 and V is TRBV30; TCRdb's D call of TRBD1 is untestable without DNA. The germline gives CDR1 GTSNPN, CDR2 SVGIG (reference sequence). The CDR3 totals 14 residues. CDR3 sequence: CAWSRTGFSYEQYF. Together with reference TRBV30 and TRBJ2-7, the CDR3 gives the full variable domain: SQTIHQWPATLVQPVGSPLSLECTVEGTSNPNLYWYRQAAGRGLQLLFYSVGIGQISSEVPQNLSASRPQDRQFILSSKKLLLSDSGFYLCAWSRTGFSYEQYFGPGTRLTVT.

The chain couples TRBV24-1 to TRBJ2-1; lacking DNA, the TRBD1 call made by TCRdb goes unchecked. CDR1 and CDR2 (germline): KGHDR, SFDVKD. This CDR3 is 12 amino acids long. CDR3 region: CATGAVLDEQFF.